This paragraph reports one TCR beta chain. Its antigen is unidentified. This sample is part of a study of CD8 T cells in Susac syndrome. The germline V gene encodes CDR1 SGHVS and CDR2 FQNEAQ. The CDR3 contains 17 residues. Trimming removed 0 bases at V and 4 bases at J, with 16 bases between. With random hexamers, roughly 0.45 to 1 ug RNA was reverse transcribed. TCRdb re-analysed the immunoSEQ multiplex PCR reads in MiXCR, keeping a single row per CDR3 protein. In the table there are some 26,000 distinct CDR3 sequences, 93% of which are singletons. Whole-study findings and limits: Across the total CD8+ repertoires, roughly 16 Susac-specific public clones were found. The CD8+ TEMRA repertoires yielded five such clones.

This TCR was sampled from a human donor with Susac syndrome. The chain joins TRBV7-8 to TRBJ2-1, with unresolved D. Material: CD8+ T cells from PBMCs. The CDR3 DNA reads as TGTGCCAGCAGCTTAGCGGCCCCGGGTAAGCTGTACAATGAGCAGTTCTTC. It is translated as CASSLAAPGKLYNEQFF.